The 17 T cell receptor beta chains reported below all come from one sample, sequenced in a study of spatial heterogeneity in lung cancer. Regarding time point: blood at routine non-recurrence follow-up after resection. Using its own MiXCR run on the 5' RACE reads, TCRdb lists one record per CDR3 protein. This table has more than 75,000 distinct CDR3 sequences, roughly 21% appearing once. The source was PBMCs, collected at follow-up. The receptors shown here come from a male donor with early-stage non-small cell lung cancer.

This clonotype was found once. A much larger clonotype is one base distant, so this may be a read error. The chain has TRBV30 and TRBJ1-5, with D possibly matching TRBD1 (5 bases). Germline CDR1 reads GTSNPN; CDR2 reads SVGIG (reference sequence). The CDR3 spans 15 residues. V gave up 4 bases and J gave up 3 bases, with 16 bases separating them. In DNA form, the CDR3 reads TGTGCCTGGATGGCTGAGGGGTCAGTCAATCAGCCCCAGCATTTT. It yields the protein CAWMAEGSVNQPQHF.

The V and J genes are TRBV5-5 and TRBJ2-5; 7 bases line up with TRBD2. Per germline, CDR1 SGHKS and CDR2 YYEKEE (reference sequence). V shed 5 bases, J shed 4 bases, and the junction held 8 bases outside the gene matches. The length of the CDR3 is 14 residues. CDR3 sequence (DNA): TGTGCCAGCAGTGCTTGGGAGGGAGGAGAGACCCAGTACTTC. Amino acid sequence: CASSAWEGGETQYF.

The chain has TRBV24-1 and TRBJ2-5, with 8 nucleotides matching TRBD1. V gave up 3 bases and J gave up 3 bases; unmatched junction bases: 11. From germline, CDR1 is KGHDR and CDR2 SFDVKD. This CDR3 region has 17 residues. CDR3 in amino acids: CATSDPPTTDREETQYF. In DNA, the CDR3 is TGTGCCACCAGTGATCCACCAACTACGGACAGGGAAGAGACCCAGTACTTC.

The J gene is TRBJ2-2, the V gene TRBV4-1, with D possibly being TRBD2 (5 bases). Looked up from germline, CDR1 is MGHRA and CDR2 is YSYEKL. V gave up 4 bases and J gave up 6 bases, with 15 bases separating them. The CDR3 spans 15 residues. The DNA for the CDR3 is TGCGCCAGCAGCCCCGAGGGTGTAGTACCCGGGGAGCTGTTTTTT. Amino acid sequence: CASSPEGVVPGELFF.

The rearrangement links TRBV11-2 to TRBJ2-3, with 10 bases matching TRBD2. CDR3 length: 15 amino acids. Germline V gives CDR1 SGHAT, CDR2 FQNNGV. Trimming at V came to 5 bases and at J to 6 bases, leaving 8 bases not matched to a gene. The CDR3 DNA sequence: TGTGCCAGCAGCCTGAGCGGGAGGGCCGATGATACGCAGTATTTT. Protein product: CASSLSGRADDTQYF.

The chain is built from TRBV29-1 and TRBJ2-1; tentatively, D is TRBD1 or TRBD2 (5 bases each). Germline V gene sequence: CDR1 SQVTM, CDR2 ANQGSEA. This CDR3 is 13 amino acids long. The V and J ends lost 3 bases and 0 bases respectively, with 6 bases between them. The CDR3 sequence: CSVDGASYNEQFF. The CDR3 bases are TGCAGCGTTGACGGGGCCTCCTACAATGAGCAGTTCTTC.

Remarks on this clonotype: A junction boundary mismatches the germline segment, possibly from a read error. V gene TRBV5-1 combines with J gene TRBJ2-1; TRBD2 is a possible D gene (5 bases). This CDR3 spans 15 amino acids. CDR1 SGHRS and CDR2 YFSETQ come from the germline V gene. The CDR3 DNA reads as TGCGCCAGCAGCTTAACTGGGAGCTCCCACAATGAGCAGTTCTTC. Translated: CASSLTGSSHNEQFF.

The chain uses TRBV20-1 and TRBJ2-5, with unresolved D. The CDR3 totals 11 residues. CDR1 is DFQATT and CDR2 is SNEGSKA in the germline V gene (reference sequence). V lost 7 bases and J lost 2, with 8 bases in between. CDR3 protein: CSGHRQETQYF. CDR3 sequence (DNA): TGCAGTGGTCATCGACAAGAGACCCAGTACTTC.

This clonotype was recorded many times. This chain connects TRBV6-5 to TRBJ2-3, with 9 nucleotides matching TRBD2. The germline gives CDR1 MNHEY, CDR2 SVGAGI. This CDR3 spans 17 amino acids. Trimming took 2 bases from V and 4 from J; bases not matched to a gene: 10. DNA of the CDR3: TGTGCCAGCAGTTACGACAGCGGGGGGCTCCTCCCAGATACGCAGTATTTT. Its protein product is CASSYDSGGLLPDTQYF.

The chain recombines TRBV3-1 with TRBJ1-1; D is undetermined. Deletions cut 0 bases from V and 8 bases from J, with 10 bases between. Germline assignment: CDR1 LGHDT and CDR2 YNNKEL (reference sequence). The CDR3 is made up of 13 amino acids. Here the CDR3 DNA reads TGTGCCAGCAGCCAAGAGGAGAGGACGGAAGCTTTCTTT. It yields the protein CASSQEERTEAFF.

The rearrangement uses TRBV7-2 and TRBJ2-2; D is possibly TRBD1 or TRBD2 (6 bases each). The V end lost 6 bases, the J end lost 4 bases, and 15 bases lay between the germline ends. The CDR3 contains 15 residues. The germline V gene has CDR1 SGHTA and CDR2 FQGNSA. The CDR3 nucleotides are TGTGCCAGCAGTCCAGCCCGGGGGCTCACCGGGGAGCTGTTTTTT. Residues: CASSPARGLTGELFF.

This clonotype was counted a single time. CDR3 sequence: CASSPSTSGGPPGELFF. In DNA, the CDR3 is TGTGCCAGCAGCCCTTCGACTAGCGGGGGACCTCCCGGGGAGCTGTTTTTT. The rearrangement joins TRBV6-2 or TRBV6-3 to TRBJ2-2; TRBD2 aligns across 12 bases. The junction had 11 bases not matched to a gene; V was cut back by 6 bases and J by 6 bases. This CDR3 has 17 residues. Germline V gene data show CDR1 as MNHEY and CDR2 as SVGEGT.

A few counts support this clonotype. V is TRBV5-6 and J is TRBJ2-1; D remains ambiguous. This CDR3 comprises 14 residues. The V end was cut by 2 bases, the J end by 8 bases, with 14 bases between. The germline V gene has CDR1 SGHDT and CDR2 YYEEEE. The CDR3 protein is CASSFSLASDEQFF. The DNA of the CDR3 is TGTGCCAGCAGCTTTTCTTTGGCTAGTGATGAGCAGTTCTTC.

This clonotype turned up a few times. The chain joins TRBV15 to TRBJ2-1, with D perhaps TRBD1 (6 bases). With 5 bases removed from V and 9 bases from J, the gap between germline ends came to 11 bases. Germline CDR1 LNHNV, CDR2 YYDKDF (reference sequence). This CDR3 has 12 amino acids. The CDR3 spells CATSLLGAEQFF. The CDR3 nucleotides are TGTGCCACCAGCCTTTTGGGGGCTGAGCAGTTCTTC. Full variable domain (outside the CDR3, taken from reference TRBV15 and TRBJ2-1): DAMVIQNPRYQVTQFGKPVTLSCSQTLNHNVMYWYQQKSSQAPKLLFHYYDKDFNNEADTPDNFQSRRPNTSFCFLDIRSPGLGDTAMYLCATSLLGAEQFFGPGTRLTVL.

The V and J genes are TRBV5-5 and TRBJ1-4; D remains unclear. The germline CDR1 and CDR2 sequences are SGHKS and YYEKEE (reference sequence). V was clipped by 4 bases and J by 2 bases, with 15 bases between them. The CDR3 has 16 amino acids. The chain's CDR3 is CASSPSLTTTNEKLFF. CDR3 DNA sequence: TGTGCCAGCAGCCCGTCTTTGACGACGACTAATGAAAAACTGTTTTTT.

The chain employs TRBV30 and TRBJ1-1; D call uncertain. CDR1 GTSNPN and CDR2 SVGIG come from the germline V gene (reference sequence). Trimming took off 2 bases at V and 4 bases at J, with 11 bases between the two ends. The CDR3 is 13 residues long. In DNA, the CDR3 is TGTGCCTGGAGTCTCTCGGGAGGCACTGAAGCTTTCTTT. Translated, it gives CAWSLSGGTEAFF.

CDR3 sequence reads: CSARDGTQYF. In DNA form, the CDR3 reads TGCAGTGCTAGGGATGGGACCCAGTACTTC. This rearrangement joins TRBV20-1 to TRBJ2-5, with D unresolved. V was cut by 3 bases and J by 7 bases, with 6 bases left in between. CDR1 is DFQATT, CDR2 SNEGSKA, per germline (reference sequence). The CDR3 has 10 residues.